The rows below give T cell receptor beta chains drawn from one sample of a study of T cells in Graves' hyperthyroidism and ophthalmopathy. One entry per CDR3 protein results from TCRdb running MiXCR on the multiplex PCR reads. The sample has 500,000 to 800,000 distinct CDR3 sequences, more than 14% seen once. Sequenced sample: blood. These receptors came from a woman between 45 and 60 years old with Graves' ophthalmopathy. Both conserved end residues are part of each CDR3. Each record gives: clone size, V gene, D gene, J gene, CDR3 DNA, CDR3 protein. The D gene is left open where the match is weak. For some rows the clone size is stated as once, few or many, or as a class when expanded; others skip it.

many	TRBV7-3	-	TRBJ2-1	TGTGCCAGCAGCAAAGGGCAGGGTTGGAGCAATGAGCAGTTCTTC	CASSKGQGWSNEQFF
few	TRBV27	TRBD1	TRBJ1-6	TGTGCCAGCACCCGCGCCGTCCAGGGGGGAACACCCCTCCACTTT	CASTRAVQGGTPLHF
many	TRBV7-9	-	TRBJ2-1	TGTGCCAGCAGCGCAGGGACCTACAATGAGCAGTTCTTC	CASSAGTYNEQFF
many	TRBV10-3	TRBD2	TRBJ2-3	TGTGCCATCAGTGGACTAGCGGGGGCCAGCACAGATACGCAGTATTTT	CAISGLAGASTDTQYF
many	TRBV28	TRBD1	TRBJ1-1	TGTGCCAGCAAACCCTACGGGGGACAGGGGGCGCGGACTGAAGCTTTCTTT	CASKPYGGQGARTEAFF
few	TRBV9	-	TRBJ1-1	TGTGCCAGCAGCGTAGACCCCTCACACGGGCTGCGCACTGAAGCTTTCTTT	CASSVDPSHGLRTEAFF
few	TRBV24-1	-	TRBJ2-5	TGTGCCACCAGTGATAAGCTAGCGCTTCAAGAGGCCCAGTACTTC	CATSDKLALQEAQYF
many	TRBV28	-	TRBJ1-5	TGTGCCAGCAGCCGTGCCGGGGACAATCAGCCCCAGCATTTT	CASSRAGDNQPQHF
many	TRBV5-1	TRBD2	TRBJ2-7	TGCGCCAGCAGCTTAATCGGGAGGCAATACGAGCAGTACTTC	CASSLIGRQYEQYF
-	TRBV25-1	TRBD1	TRBJ2-1	TGTGCCAGCAGTTCCCACAGGGGTTTGTCCTACAATGAGCAGTTCTTC	CASSSHRGLSYNEQFF
many	TRBV5-8	-	TRBJ2-3	TGTGCCAGCAGCCAACCGGGCACAGATACGCAGTATTTT	CASSQPGTDTQYF
many	TRBV28	TRBD2	TRBJ2-3	TGTGCCAGCAGTCCCATAGCGGGAGGTAGCACAGATACGCAGTATTTT	CASSPIAGGSTDTQYF
-	TRBV6-1	TRBD1	TRBJ2-1	TGTGCCAGCAGAGCCCCCGACAGGGGGCAAGTGAGTGAGCAGTTCTTC	CASRAPDRGQVSEQFF
many	TRBV5-1	-	TRBJ2-7	TGCGCCAGCAGTACAGAACCGGTGACTAACTCCTACGAGCAGTACTTC	CASSTEPVTNSYEQYF
many	TRBV27	-	TRBJ1-2	TGTGCCAGCAGTTTACGGGGAAACTATGGCTACACCTTC	CASSLRGNYGYTF
many	TRBV28	-	TRBJ1-1	TGTGCCAGCAGTCCCGGGGAGGGGCGGGGGGCATCTGAAGCTTTCTTT	CASSPGEGRGASEAFF
few	TRBV7-9	-	TRBJ1-1	TGTGCCAGCAGCTCCCAGGGGATGAGGACTGAAGCTTTCTTT	CASSSQGMRTEAFF
many	TRBV7-9	TRBD2	TRBJ2-5	TGTGCCAGCAGCCCACGCCCCTGGGGGGGGTTGCTGGAGACCCAGTACTTC	CASSPRPWGGLLETQYF
few	TRBV6-2/TRBV6-3	-	TRBJ2-5	TGTGCCAGCAGCCTCCCGAGTGAGGCGACCCAGTACTTC	CASSLPSEATQYF
many	TRBV29-1	-	TRBJ1-2	TGCAGCCTGCAGGACAGTAACTATGGCTACACCTTC	CSLQDSNYGYTF
many	TRBV7-8	-	TRBJ2-5	TGTGCCAGCAGCTTAGCCGGGGGACAGTACTTC	CASSLAGGQYF
-	TRBV28	-	TRBJ1-6	TGTGCCAGCAGTTTAATGGGTAGTTATAATTCACCCCTCCACTTT	CASSLMGSYNSPLHF
many	TRBV6-1	-	TRBJ2-7	TGTGCCAGCAGTTCCCGGCCGGGCTACGCCCTCGAGCAGTACTTC	CASSSRPGYALEQYF
many	TRBV5-1	-	TRBJ2-1	TGCGCCAGCAGCCGGGAGAGCTCCTACAATGAGCAGTTCTTC	CASSRESSYNEQFF
few	TRBV6-1	-	TRBJ2-4	TGTGCCAGCAGTCGCTCCCTAGTGTACATTCAGTACTTC	CASSRSLVYIQYF
-	TRBV9	TRBD2	TRBJ2-7	TGTGCCAGCAGCGTAGACCTAGCGGGAGGGCCGATGGACGAGCAGTACTTC	CASSVDLAGGPMDEQYF
-	TRBV28	TRBD2	TRBJ2-5	TGTGCCAGCAGACTAGCGGGAGTTGGAGAGACCCAGTACTTC	CASRLAGVGETQYF
few	TRBV14	-	TRBJ2-6	TGTGCCAGCAGCCAAGTCAGGTTTGGGGCCAACGTCCTGACTTTC	CASSQVRFGANVLTF
many	TRBV6-2/TRBV6-3	-	TRBJ2-3	TGTGCCAGCAGTTATATCGGGAGTACGTATGATACGCAGTATTTT	CASSYIGSTYDTQYF
few	TRBV6-1	-	TRBJ2-1	TGTGCCAGTGGGGGTGGCGTAACGTCCTACAATGAGCAGTTCTTC	CASGGGVTSYNEQFF
-	TRBV29-1	TRBD1	TRBJ2-5	TGCAGCGTTGAAGGATGGACAGGGGCCCGCGAGACCCAGTACTTC	CSVEGWTGARETQYF
few	TRBV12-3/TRBV12-4	-	TRBJ2-5	TGTGCCAGCAGTCACGGACTAAAAGAGACCCAGTACTTC	CASSHGLKETQYF
many	TRBV18	-	TRBJ2-2	TGTGCCAGCTCACCACCAGGGTTCCACACCGGGGAGCTGTTTTTT	CASSPPGFHTGELFF
-	TRBV28	TRBD1	TRBJ1-5	TGTGCCACACACAGGGGTAGCAATCAGCCCCAGCATTTT	CATHRGSNQPQHF
many	TRBV2	TRBD2	TRBJ2-2	TGTGCCAGCAGTAGACTAGCGGGAGCGACCGGGGAGCTGTTTTTT	CASSRLAGATGELFF
many	TRBV13	-	TRBJ2-7	TGTGCCAGCAGCCCCGAGGCGGAACCCTACGAGCAGTACTTC	CASSPEAEPYEQYF
-	TRBV6-1	-	TRBJ2-7	TGTGCCAGCAGGGAACCAGGTGTCGAGCAGTACTTC	CASREPGVEQYF
many	TRBV10-3	TRBD2	TRBJ2-3	TGTGCCATCAGTCCGCGGGAGCGGGGGAGCACAGATACGCAGTATTTT	CAISPRERGSTDTQYF
many	TRBV20-1	TRBD2	TRBJ2-1	TGCAGTGCTAGTGGCGGGAGTGACTATGAGCAGTTCTTC	CSASGGSDYEQFF
few	TRBV5-6	-	TRBJ1-2	TGTGCCAGCAGCCCCAGACTGTATGGCTACACCTTC	CASSPRLYGYTF
few	TRBV7-6	-	TRBJ1-4	TGTGCCAGCAGCTTATTTTCGGGGGCTTTTGCAACTAATGAAAAACTGTTTTTT	CASSLFSGAFATNEKLFF
few	TRBV24-1	-	TRBJ2-3	TGTGCCACCAGTGGGGTTGGAGATACGCAGTATTTT	CATSGVGDTQYF
many	TRBV7-9	-	TRBJ2-7	TGTGCCAGCAGCTTAGGAAAATCTAGCTACGAGCAGTACTTC	CASSLGKSSYEQYF
few	TRBV7-9	-	TRBJ1-5	TGTGCCAGCAGCTTACAAGGGAGGGATCAGCCCCAGCATTTT	CASSLQGRDQPQHF
-	TRBV7-9	TRBD2	TRBJ2-1	TGTGCCAGCAGCTTAATGTTAGCGGGAATGAATGAGCAGTTCTTC	CASSLMLAGMNEQFF
-	TRBV30	TRBD1	TRBJ2-7	TGTGCCTGGAGTGGGGGGGACAGGGGCTCCTACGAGCAGTACTTC	CAWSGGDRGSYEQYF
-	TRBV7-2	-	TRBJ2-7	TGTGCCAGCAGCTTAGTAGGGGGTCCTACCTGGCCCGAGCAGTACTTC	CASSLVGGPTWPEQYF